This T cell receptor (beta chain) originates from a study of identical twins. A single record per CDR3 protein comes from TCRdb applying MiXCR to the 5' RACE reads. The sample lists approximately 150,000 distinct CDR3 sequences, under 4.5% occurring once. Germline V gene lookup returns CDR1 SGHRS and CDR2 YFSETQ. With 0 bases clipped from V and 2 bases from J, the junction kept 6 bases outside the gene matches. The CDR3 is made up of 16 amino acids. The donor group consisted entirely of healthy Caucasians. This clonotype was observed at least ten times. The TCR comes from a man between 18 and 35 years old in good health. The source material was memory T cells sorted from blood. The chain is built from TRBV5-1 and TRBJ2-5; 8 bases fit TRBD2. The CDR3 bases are TGCGCCAGCAGCTTGGCCCCGGGACTAGTTCAAGAGACCCAGTACTTC. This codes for CASSLAPGLVQETQYF.